The clone carrying this TCR beta chain has just a few counts. The antigen remains undetermined. The study ran its PCR with 60 Vbeta and 13 Jbeta primers. Measured with immunoSEQ multiplex PCR; TCRdb has only the in-frame clones, and not every one. Of 95,000 to 150,000 clones in the sample, approximately 65% were seen once. This entry comes from a study of cytomegalovirus exposure and HLA in healthy donors. Broader study findings: Later genetic work tied a missense DCLRE1C variant to beta-chain V and J trimming. Association with HLA alleles at 0.05 false discovery rate was found for 15,000 to 20,000 TCR beta sequences in a later analysis.

This receptor was identified in a man younger than 35 in good health and CMV-seronegative. Sequences were obtained from PBMCs.

CDR3 loop: CASSIAGATDTQYF. CDR3 sequence (DNA): TGTGCCAGTAGTATAGCAGGGGCCACAGATACGCAGTATTTT. This rearrangement joins TRBV19 to TRBJ2-3; weak D call: TRBD1 (6 bases). Germline CDR1 LNHDA, CDR2 SQIVND (reference sequence). Trimming took off 1 base at V and 2 bases at J, with 7 bases between the two ends. The CDR3 is 14 residues long.